These 25 T cell receptor beta chains originate from one sample sequenced in a study of tumor-infiltrating lymphocytes in glioblastoma multiforme. Multiple V-beta primers and a C-beta primer amplified TCRB from RNA. Each CDR3 protein is one row after TCRdb ran MiXCR on the multiplex PCR reads. The sample consists of some 15,000 distinct CDR3 sequences, around 70% of them appearing once. The sample taken for sequencing was brain tumor tissue. Receptors were obtained from a male donor with glioblastoma.

By share, this clonotype ranks as medium-sized. The chain carries TRBV20-1 and TRBJ2-7; D is perhaps TRBD1 or TRBD2 (5 bases each). Germline CDR1 is DFQATT and CDR2 is SNEGSKA (reference sequence). The CDR3 consists of 12 residues. Trimming removed 4 bases at V and 6 bases at J, with 13 bases between. The CDR3 nucleotides read TGCAGTGCTACACCCGGGACGGGCGAGCAGTACTTC. As protein: CSATPGTGEQYF.

This sequence joins TRBV11-1 and TRBJ2-2, with a weak D call TRBD1 (5 bases). Looked up from germline, CDR1 is SGHAT and CDR2 is FQDESV (reference sequence). This CDR3 region has 14 residues. V gave up 3 bases and J gave up 11 bases, with 16 bases separating them. The CDR3 coding sequence is TGTGCCAGCAGCTTGATTGCGACGGACACCGAGCTGTTTTTT. Protein sequence: CASSLIATDTELFF. Complete variable domain (other parts from reference TRBV11-1 and TRBJ2-2): EAEVAQSPRYKITEKSQAVAFWCDPISGHATLYWYRQILGQGPELLVQFQDESVVDDSQLPKDRFSAERLKGVDSTLKIQPAELGDSAMYLCASSLIATDTELFFGEGSRLTVL.

The J gene is TRBJ2-3, the V gene TRBV11-2; D gene ambiguous. The CDR3 contains 15 residues. The ends were cut back, 4 bases at V and 6 bases at J, with 17 bases in the middle. The V gene's germline CDR1 is SGHAT and CDR2 FQNNGV. The DNA of the CDR3 is TGTGCCAGCAGCTCCTCCCCCGCCGCAGAGGATACGCAGTATTTT. Residues: CASSSSPAAEDTQYF.

This chain uses TRBV20-1 with TRBJ2-5; possibly TRBD1 or TRBD2 for D (5 bases each). The V end was cut by 3 bases, the J end by 4 bases, with 21 bases between. Germline assignment: CDR1 DFQATT and CDR2 SNEGSKA (reference sequence). The CDR3 is 16 amino acids. The CDR3 spells CSARNGTGWVRETQYF. CDR3 DNA: TGCAGTGCTAGGAACGGGACGGGGTGGGTTCGAGAGACCCAGTACTTC.

Of note for this clonotype: One end of the junction does not line up with germline, which may come from a read error. V gene TRBV7-9 combines with J gene TRBJ2-1, with 11 bases lining up with TRBD2. Per the germline V gene, CDR1 is SEHNR and CDR2 is FQNEAQ (reference sequence). The CDR3 runs 15 residues. CDR3 sequence (DNA): TGTGCCAGCAGTAAGACTAGCGGGGCCCATAATGAGCAGCTCTTC. Translated, it gives CASSKTSGAHNEQLF.

The rearrangement joins TRBV7-9 to TRBJ2-7; D possibly corresponds to TRBD2 (7 bases). The V end was cut by 1 base, the J end by 4 bases, with 11 bases between. The CDR3 has 14 amino acids. CDR1 SEHNR and CDR2 FQNEAQ come from the germline V gene (reference sequence). CDR3 in amino acids: CASSLVGGGYEQYF. For the CDR3, the DNA is TGTGCCAGCAGCTTAGTAGGGGGAGGGTACGAGCAGTACTTC.

On this clonotype: The junction departs from germline at one end; a sequencing error may be responsible. The chain carries TRBV20-1 and TRBJ2-7, with 12 bases identical to TRBD2. The length of the CDR3 is 15 residues. CDR1 and CDR2 from the germline V gene are DFQATT and SNEGSKA (reference sequence). The CDR3 region is CSARGLAGGLYDQNF. CDR3 DNA: TGCAGTGCCAGAGGGCTAGCGGGAGGGTTGTACGATCAGAACTTC.

About this clonotype: The CDR3 ends on some other residue instead of the conserved phenylalanine or tryptophan, so this is likely a read error. This CDR3 reads CASSLVGGVASYEQYL. For the CDR3, the DNA is TGCGCTAGCAGCTTGGTAGGCGGAGTGGCCTCCTACGAGCAGTACCTC. The chain uses TRBV5-1 and TRBJ2-7, with D uncertain. This CDR3 region has 16 residues. CDR1 and CDR2 (germline): SGHRS, YFSETQ.

The chain joins TRBV11-2 to TRBJ2-2; D not certain. CDR3 length: 17 residues. Germline V gene data show CDR1 as SGHAT and CDR2 as FQNNGV. V was trimmed by 4 bases and J by 1 base, leaving 16 bases between them. The CDR3 nucleotides are TGTGCCAGCAGCTCTAGGATTCAGTGTCAGAACACCGGGGAGCTGTTTTTT. It is translated as CASSSRIQCQNTGELFF.

As to this clonotype: The junction departs from the called germline gene at one end, perhaps through a read error. This chain uses TRBV11-3 with TRBJ2-3; 11 bases match TRBD2. In germline, CDR1 is SGHNT, CDR2 YENEEA. The CDR3 loop spans 16 amino acids. The CDR3 loop is CASSRVAGGPGDSQYF. CDR3 nucleotides: TGTGCCAGCAGCCGGGTAGCGGGAGGGCCGGGAGATTCGCAGTATTTT.

This clonotype appeared once. The chain uses TRBV11-3 and TRBJ2-4; 7 bases are a match to TRBD1. Germline V CDR1 and CDR2: SGHNT, YENEEA. The junction had 14 bases not matched to a gene; V was cut back by 8 bases and J by 4 bases. The CDR3 loop spans 16 amino acids. The CDR3, as DNA: TGTGCCAGCGGCGCCCGACAGGGTCCGGCAAAAAACATTCAGTACTTC. Encoded protein: CASGARQGPAKNIQYF. Based on the CDR3 plus reference TRBV11-3 and TRBJ2-4, the full variable domain is EAGVVQSPRYKIIEKKQPVAFWCNPISGHNTLYWYLQNLGQGPELLIRYENEEAVDDSQLPKDRFSAERLKGVDSTLKIQPAELGDSAVYLCASGARQGPAKNIQYFGAGTRLSVL.

Turning to this clonotype: A read error may produce the germline difference seen at one junction end. The rearrangement joins TRBV4-1 to TRBJ2-1; D is unclear. Germline CDR1 MGHRA, CDR2 YSYEKL. CDR3 size: 13 residues. CDR3 amino acids: CASSQYPSSEQFF. The CDR3 DNA reads as TGCGCTAGCAGCCAATACCCATCATCTGAGCAGTTCTTC.

This clonotype was picked up one time. One end of the junction does not line up with germline, which may come from a read error. The gene calls are TRBV20-1 and TRBJ1-6; 7 nucleotides align to TRBD1. From germline, CDR1 is DFQATT and CDR2 SNEGSKA (reference sequence). The length of the CDR3 is 14 residues. The CDR3 reads CSAHGQVYKSPPQF. The CDR3 bases are TGCAGTGCGCACGGACAGGTCTATAAATCACCCCCCCAATTT.

Worth noting for this clonotype: The CDR3 end shows no conserved phenylalanine or tryptophan, and so a read error is likely. This chain uses TRBV20-1 with TRBJ2-7, with a weak D call TRBD2 (6 bases). V lost 1 base and J 4 bases, leaving 17 bases between the germline ends. CDR1 is DFQATT, CDR2 SNEGSKA, per germline (reference sequence). The CDR3 covers 15 residues. CDR3 protein: CSARGLAGGLYEQYM. CDR3 coding DNA: TGCAGTGCTAGAGGGCTAGCAGGAGGGTTGTACGAGCAGTACATG.

The CDR3 DNA sequence: TGCGCCAGCAGCTTGGGAGGCGGGAAGTACACAGTGGAGCTGTTTTTT. Translation: CASSLGGGKYTVELFF. The rearrangement uses TRBV5-1 and TRBJ2-2; maybe TRBD2 (6 bases). This CDR3 comprises 16 residues. Per the germline V gene, CDR1 is SGHRS and CDR2 is YFSETQ. With 0 bases removed from V and 10 bases from J, the gap between germline ends came to 19 bases.

Concerning this clonotype: Without the conserved terminal phenylalanine or tryptophan, this CDR3 likely stems from a read error. The limits of the CDR3 on the DNA are not certain, so only TCRdb's listed CDR3 is given. This sequence joins TRBV10-3 and TRBJ2-5; the table's D call, TRBD1, has no DNA check behind it. Germline lookup yields CDR1 ENHRY and CDR2 SYGVKD. The CDR3 spans 15 amino acids, including both terminal residues. CDR3: CAIRGDRGFQETQHL.

This sequence joins TRBV12-3 or TRBV12-4 and TRBJ2-7; perhaps TRBD2 as D (6 bases). V lost 5 bases, J lost 0 bases, and 11 bases lay in between. CDR3 length: 14 residues. CDR3 region: CASSRGLSSYEQYF. CDR3 sequence (DNA): TGTGCCAGCAGTCGGGGACTCTCCTCCTACGAGCAGTACTTC.

This clonotype has just a few counts. Being one base from a much bigger clone, this may be a read error. The CDR3 sequence: CASSRERLFRYGNYGYTF. The CDR3 nucleotides are TGCGCTAGCAGCCGAGAAAGGCTTTTCCGCTACGGCAACTATGGCTACACCTTC. The V and J genes are TRBV4-1 and TRBJ1-2; D ambiguous. Germline CDR1 is MGHRA and CDR2 is YSYEKL. CDR3 size: 18 residues.

CDR3 region: CASSLGAGVYEQYF. The CDR3 DNA sequence: TGTGCCAGCAGCTTGGGGGCAGGAGTCTACGAGCAGTACTTC. The chain recombines TRBV5-5 with TRBJ2-7, with D hard to call. CDR1 and CDR2 (germline): SGHKS, YYEKEE (reference sequence). This CDR3 has 14 residues. Trimming removed 0 bases from V and 3 bases from J, with 10 bases in between.

This chain links TRBV28 with TRBJ2-3; 7 bases align to TRBD2. The CDR3 spans 15 residues. Per the germline V gene, CDR1 is MDHEN and CDR2 is SYDVKM. J was trimmed by 4 bases and V by 2 bases; bases with no gene match: 6. CDR3 DNA sequence: TGTGCCAGCAGTTTACATAGCGGGTTATCAGATACGCAGTATTTT. Translation gives CASSLHSGLSDTQYF.

The chain uses TRBV11-3 and TRBJ2-1; no definite D call. In germline, CDR1 is SGHNT, CDR2 YENEEA. There are 12 residues in the CDR3. The chain's CDR3 is CGSSLVPDEQFF. The CDR3 nucleotides read TGTGGAAGCAGCCTAGTTCCCGATGAGCAGTTCTTC.

About this clonotype itself: The junction departs from the called germline gene at one end, perhaps through a read error. The J gene is TRBJ2-2, the V gene TRBV11-2; D may be TRBD1 (6 bases). CDR3 length: 16 residues. Per the germline V gene, CDR1 is SGHAT and CDR2 is FQNNGV. CDR3 in amino acids: CASTLLQGDGTRELFF. The DNA of the CDR3 is TGTGCCAGCACCCTCCTACAGGGCGATGGCACCCGGGAGCTGTTTTTT.

The chain combines TRBV10-2 with TRBJ2-5; 7 bases agree with TRBD2. Trimming cost V 10 bases and J 5 bases; bases outside gene matches: 7. Germline V gives CDR1 WSHSY, CDR2 SAAADI. This CDR3 spans 12 amino acids. CDR3 DNA sequence: TGCGCCATCCGTACGGGAGGCGAGACCCAGTACTTC. This sequence encodes CAIRTGGETQYF.

As for this clonotype: A much larger clonotype is one base distant, so this may be a read error. CDR3 protein: CASSEGGNEQFF. CDR3 in DNA: TGCGCCAGCAGTGAGGGGGGCAATGAGCAGTTCTTC. The chain is built from TRBV10-2 and TRBJ2-1; D possibly uses TRBD1 or TRBD2 (5 bases each). With 2 bases removed from V and 6 bases from J, the gap between germline ends came to 5 bases. From germline, CDR1 is WSHSY and CDR2 SAAADI. The CDR3 runs to 12 residues.

The rearrangement uses TRBV6-1 and TRBJ2-3; TRBD2 is a possible D gene (6 bases). This CDR3 comprises 14 residues. Per the germline V gene, CDR1 is MNHNS and CDR2 is SASEGT. The ends were cut back, 0 bases at V and 6 bases at J, with 10 bases in the middle. The CDR3: CASSEATSPDTQYF. CDR3 coding DNA: TGTGCCAGCAGTGAAGCAACTAGCCCGGATACGCAGTATTTT.